This T cell receptor beta chain was observed in a study of response to subunit inactivated influenza vaccine. Study-wide results and caveats: Only a handful of new T cells, the authors suggested, are recruited with each seasonal influenza vaccination.

As concerns this clonotype: What it binds is not known.

The CDR3 runs 16 residues. The V gene end was trimmed by 3 bases and the J gene end by 4 bases; junction bases not matched to a gene: 8. Each CDR3 protein gets one entry after TCRdb re-called the RT-PCR reads with MiXCR. The sample lists 600,000 to 700,000 distinct CDR3 sequences; 14% were seen once. Sequencing was performed on PBMCs from blood, taken approximately 15 days before vaccination. The V and J genes are TRBV23-1 and TRBJ1-5; 8 bases align to TRBD1. TRBV23-1 is an ORF, and what it does is uncertain. The clonotype comes from a man aged 50-60 years who received an inactivated influenza vaccine. This CDR3 reads CASSHQADRANQPQHF. The DNA of the CDR3 is TGCGCCAGCAGTCACCAGGCGGACAGGGCAAATCAGCCCCAGCATTTT.